This T cell receptor beta chain was retrieved from a study of blood T cell repertoires in COVID-19. This table comes from immunoSEQ multiplex PCR, and its TCRdb copy is limited to in-frame clones, with some not included. The top ten clones hold 11% of a sample with about 290,000 clones, roughly nine tenths of them seen once. This CDR3 region has 14 residues. V shed 7 bases, J shed 1 base, and the junction held 3 bases outside the gene matches. CDR1 MNHEY and CDR2 SVGAGI come from the germline V gene. The chain is built from TRBV6-5 and TRBJ2-3; TRBD2 matches 9 bases. The sample consisted of peripheral blood. The clonotype originates from a woman aged 25 to 45 with COVID-19, enrolled during active disease. DNA of the CDR3: TGTGCCAGCACCGAGCGGGGGGGCACAGATACGCAGTATTTT. Residues: CASTERGGTDTQYF.